Following are 18 T cell receptor beta chains from one sample sequenced in a study of Tregs in tolerant kidney transplant recipients (dated by TCRdb to about 2019). Library preparation used the immunoSEQ multiplex PCR assay. Drawn from immuneACCESS, this table holds only the in-frame rearrangements with V and J called that TCRdb kept. Clones are partly lost; checked studies trace under half to an unresolved V gene and leave the rest unexplained. The sample table records around 70,000 clones; roughly 90% of these occur just once. In total, the top ten clones hold approximately 11% of the sample. The time point label here, explained by the study, means: blood sample drawn before combined kidney and bone marrow transplant. The sample was CD8+ T cells from blood, taken before the transplant. The receptor source for this set is a human donor who received a combined kidney and bone marrow transplant.

This sequence joins TRBV19 and TRBJ1-1; 7 nucleotides align to TRBD1. The CDR3 runs to 15 residues. Germline CDR1 is LNHDA and CDR2 is SQIVND (reference sequence). Trimming removed 4 bases from V and 4 bases from J; junction bases left unmatched: 9. CDR3 DNA sequence: TGTGCCAGTAGTAGGGGGACAGTTTTGTCCACTGAAGCTTTCTTT. Amino acids: CASSRGTVLSTEAFF.

The chain couples TRBV28 to TRBJ1-1; D gene uncertain. The V gene lost 1 base and the J gene lost 0 bases, with 9 bases spanning the gap. The CDR3 has 15 amino acids. Germline V lookup: CDR1 MDHEN, CDR2 SYDVKM. The CDR3 region is CASSLYGEMNTEAFF. The DNA for the CDR3 is TGTGCCAGCAGTTTATACGGGGAGATGAACACTGAAGCTTTCTTT.

The chain links TRBV9 to TRBJ1-2; perhaps TRBD1 as D (5 bases). Germline values: CDR1 SGDLS, CDR2 YYNGEE. CDR3 length: 14 residues. Trimming removed 1 base from V and 4 bases from J, with 11 bases in between. CDR3 sequence reads: CASSVSMTAYGYTF. As DNA, the CDR3 is TGTGCCAGCAGCGTATCAATGACAGCCTATGGCTACACCTTC. The full variable domain, rest sourced from reference TRBV9 and TRBJ1-2, is DSGVTQTPKHLITATGQRVTLRCSPRSGDLSVYWYQQSLDQGLQFLIQYYNGEERAKGNILERFSAQQFPDLHSELNLSSLELGDSALYFCASSVSMTAYGYTFGSGTRLTVV.

The genes are TRBV9 and TRBJ2-3; TRBD2 matches at 10 bases. The CDR3 consists of 15 residues. CDR1 and CDR2 (germline): SGDLS, YYNGEE. Trimming took 0 bases from V and 8 from J; bases not matched to a gene: 6. CDR3 region: CASSVVSGGAATQYF. CDR3 bases: TGTGCCAGCAGCGTAGTCAGCGGGGGGGCCGCTACGCAGTATTTT. The whole variable domain, remainder taken from reference TRBV9 and TRBJ2-3, is DSGVTQTPKHLITATGQRVTLRCSPRSGDLSVYWYQQSLDQGLQFLIQYYNGEERAKGNILERFSAQQFPDLHSELNLSSLELGDSALYFCASSVVSGGAATQYFGPGTRLTVL.

The genes are TRBV27 and TRBJ2-7; 10 positions match TRBD2. CDR3 size: 14 residues. Looked up from germline, CDR1 is MNHEY and CDR2 is SMNVEV (reference sequence). V lost 3 bases and J lost 7; bases outside the gene matches: 6. In nucleotides, the CDR3 is TGTGCCAGCAGTTTTCAGCGGGGGGGCTTGGAGCAGTACTTC. This sequence encodes CASSFQRGGLEQYF.

The V call is TRBV4-2, the J call TRBJ1-2, with a possible D match to TRBD1 (6 bases). Germline V gives CDR1 LGHNA, CDR2 YNFKEQ. V was shortened by 1 base and J by 8 bases, with 14 bases between the two germline ends. The CDR3 contains 14 residues. The CDR3 region is CASSQGDRFGGYTF. The CDR3 nucleotides read TGTGCCAGCAGCCAAGGCGACAGGTTCGGCGGCTACACCTTC.

This clone appeared a single time. The chain has TRBV19 and TRBJ1-5, with D unresolved. Germline values: CDR1 LNHDA, CDR2 SQIVND (reference sequence). The CDR3 spans 14 residues. Trimming shortened V by 1 base and J by 4 bases, and 8 bases separated the two germline ends. The CDR3 bases are TGTGCCAGTAGTATAGGCGGGTTTAATCAGCCCCAGCATTTT. Its translation: CASSIGGFNQPQHF.

V is TRBV7-9 and J is TRBJ2-1, with TRBD1 as a possible D gene (6 bases). V was cut by 3 bases and J by 8 bases, with 11 bases left in between. CDR1 and CDR2 from the germline V gene are SEHNR and FQNEAQ (reference sequence). The CDR3 has 13 residues. The DNA for the CDR3 is TGTGCCAGCAGCTTGGAGGCAGGGGATGAGCAGTTCTTC. Translating it yields CASSLEAGDEQFF.

This clone appeared a single time. This chain uses TRBV5-5 with TRBJ2-7; TRBD2 aligns across 7 bases. The CDR3 covers 14 residues. V trimming: 6 bases; J trimming: 6 bases; junction bases outside the gene matches: 12. Germline assignment: CDR1 SGHKS and CDR2 YYEKEE (reference sequence). CDR3 coding DNA: TGTGCCAGCACCATACGACTAGCAAGGACCGAGCAGTACTTC. Its protein product is CASTIRLARTEQYF.

The chain recombines TRBV9 with TRBJ1-6; 11 positions agree with TRBD1. Germline-derived CDR1 and CDR2 are SGDLS and YYNGEE. V shed 3 bases and J 7 bases; nucleotides not matched to a gene: 9. The CDR3 sequence is 17 residues long. The CDR3 sequence is CASSATGTGGRNSPLHF. CDR3 DNA: TGTGCCAGCAGCGCAACCGGGACAGGGGGAAGGAATTCACCCCTCCACTTT.

Only one count was recorded for this clone. The identical CDR3 is also encoded by other nucleotide sequences in the sample. This rearrangement joins TRBV9 to TRBJ2-3; 10 bases line up with TRBD2. Trimming removed 4 bases from V and 1 base from J; junction bases left unmatched: 0. The CDR3 totals 14 residues. Germline-derived CDR1 and CDR2 are SGDLS and YYNGEE. This chain's CDR3 is CASSLAGGTDTQYF. In DNA, the CDR3 is TGTGCCAGCAGCCTAGCGGGAGGCACAGATACGCAGTATTTT.

This clone was counted between two and nine times. This chain joins TRBV19 and TRBJ2-7; no definite D call. The CDR3 covers 13 residues. In germline, CDR1 is LNHDA, CDR2 SQIVND (reference sequence). The V end was cut by 5 bases, the J end by 0 bases, with 8 bases between. CDR3 residues: CASSPSPSYEQYF. CDR3 in DNA: TGTGCCAGTAGTCCCAGTCCCTCCTACGAGCAGTACTTC. The entire variable domain, with the rest obtained from reference TRBV19 and TRBJ2-7, is as follows: DGGITQSPKYLFRKEGQNVTLSCEQNLNHDAMYWYRQDPGQGLRLIYYSQIVNDFQKGDIAEGYSVSREKKESFPLTVTSAQKNPTAFYLCASSPSPSYEQYFGPGTRLTVT.

V usage is TRBV5-6 and J usage is TRBJ2-3; the match to TRBD1 covers 8 bases. This CDR3 contains 16 residues. In germline, CDR1 is SGHDT, CDR2 YYEEEE. V gave up 4 bases and J gave up 10 bases; unmatched junction bases: 17. In DNA form, the CDR3 reads TGTGCCAGCAGCCCACCGGACAGGGATTACCCCCTATCGCAGTATTTT. Its protein is CASSPPDRDYPLSQYF.

The V gene is TRBV5-6, the J gene TRBJ1-2, with D perhaps TRBD1 (5 bases). The CDR3 loop spans 14 amino acids. The germline V gene has CDR1 SGHDT and CDR2 YYEEEE. V was pared by 0 bases and J by 4 bases, with 10 bases between. The CDR3 reads CASSLGQGLYGYTF. The DNA of the CDR3 is TGTGCCAGCAGCTTGGGGCAGGGCCTCTATGGCTACACCTTC. Filled out from reference TRBV5-6 and TRBJ1-2, the complete variable domain reads DAGVTQSPTHLIKTRGQQVTLRCSPKSGHDTVSWYQQALGQGPQFIFQYYEEEERQRGNFPDRFSGHQFPNYSSELNVNALLLGDSALYLCASSLGQGLYGYTFGSGTRLTVV.

The chain employs TRBV9 and TRBJ2-2; the D gene is possibly TRBD1 (7 bases). Looked up from germline, CDR1 is SGDLS and CDR2 is YYNGEE. The CDR3 consists of 13 residues. Trimming shortened V by 7 bases and J by 6 bases, and 13 bases separated the two germline ends. Here the CDR3 reads CASGGGDAGELFF. For the CDR3, the DNA is TGTGCCAGCGGAGGGGGCGACGCCGGGGAGCTGTTTTTT.

J is TRBJ1-2 and V is TRBV5-1; D remains ambiguous. The V end was cut by 1 base, the J end by 2 bases, with 9 bases between. This CDR3 is 14 amino acids long. Germline CDR1 is SGHRS and CDR2 is YFSETQ. CDR3 sequence reads: CASSLMPGNYGYTF. As DNA, the CDR3 is TGCGCCAGCAGCTTGATGCCAGGCAACTATGGCTACACCTTC.

V and J are TRBV2 and TRBJ2-5; no clear D. CDR1 SNHLY and CDR2 FYNNEI come from the germline V gene. Trimming pared 8 bases from V and 5 bases from J, leaving 12 bases between. The CDR3 consists of 12 residues. The CDR3 nucleotides are TGTGCCAGCCCTCAGCCCGGGGAGACCCAGTACTTC. This sequence encodes CASPQPGETQYF.

J is TRBJ2-2 and V is TRBV4-3; a possible D gene is TRBD2 (6 bases). Germline CDR1 is LGHNA and CDR2 is YSLEER. The CDR3 sequence is 17 residues long. Trimming left V 0 bases short and J 5 bases short, with 16 bases between. This CDR3 is CASSQEVGGYLTGELFF. CDR3 nucleotides: TGCGCCAGCAGCCAAGAGGTCGGGGGATATTTGACCGGGGAGCTGTTTTTT.